The subject of this entry is one TCR beta chain. The antigen remains unidentified. Other DNA sequences of this sample code for an identical CDR3. The entry originates in a study of shared clonotypes between healthy human individuals. Generated by immunoSEQ multiplex PCR, the TCRdb table keeps only in-frame clones and is missing some. There are about 1.1 million clones in the sample; 60% to 85% occur only once, and roughly 0.82% lies in the top ten. Findings and caveats of the study: The study's rarefaction showed incomplete sorted-subset sequencing despite large depth.

Trimming cost V 2 bases and J 2 bases, with 9 bases left between them. This CDR3 has 14 amino acids. Germline V lookup: CDR1 MDHEN, CDR2 SYDVKM. The clonotype was recovered from a man aged 18-30 years in good health. Some clones in this sample may be carry-over from other donors' samples. Sample: memory CD4+ T cells from PBMCs. Subset here: CD45RA-negative fraction. The chain employs TRBV28 and TRBJ2-5; no clear D. The CDR3 sequence: CASSLAQAQETQYF. CDR3 DNA sequence: TGTGCCAGCAGTTTAGCGCAGGCACAAGAGACCCAGTACTTC. Together with reference TRBV28 and TRBJ2-5, the CDR3 gives the full variable domain: DVKVTQSSRYLVKRTGEKVFLECVQDMDHENMFWYRQDPGLGLRLIYFSYDVKMKEKGDIPEGYSVSREKKERFSLILESASTNQTSMYLCASSLAQAQETQYFGPGTRLLVL.